This is a list of T cell receptor beta chains from one sample in a study of cytomegalovirus exposure and HLA in healthy donors. The method was immunoSEQ multiplex PCR; TCRdb's version includes in-frame clones alone and lacks a portion of them. This sample carries 120,000 or so clones, approximately 82% of them seen once, and the ten largest clones take around 19%. Sequenced input: PBMCs. The receptors originated from a man aged 18 to 35 in good health and CMV-seropositive. Each CDR3 is given with its conserved first and last residue. The D gene is left open where the match is weak. Size tells how often a clone was seen (once, few, many) or the class of an expanded clone, and some rows leave it out.

V: TRBV4-1
J: TRBJ1-1
length: 13
size: .
D: TRBD1
CDR3: CASKDRINTEAFF
DNA: TGCGCCAGCAAGGACAGGATTAACACTGAAGCTTTCTTT

V: TRBV10-2
J: TRBJ2-7
length: 14
size: .
D: TRBD2
CDR3: CASSVVAGSYEQYF
DNA: TGCGCCAGCAGTGTTGTAGCGGGGTCCTACGAGCAGTACTTC

V: TRBV5-6
J: TRBJ1-5
length: 12
size: .
D: .
CDR3: CASSSLDQPQHF
DNA: TGTGCCAGCAGCTCGTTAGATCAGCCCCAGCATTTT

V: TRBV5-1
J: TRBJ2-7
length: 15
size: .
D: TRBD1
CDR3: CASSYGGTGPYEQYF
DNA: TGCGCCAGCAGCTATGGAGGGACAGGGCCCTACGAGCAGTACTTC

V: TRBV10-3
J: TRBJ2-2
length: 18
size: few
D: TRBD2
CDR3: CAISRGTSGGQNTGELFF
DNA: TGTGCCATCAGTAGAGGGACTAGCGGGGGCCAAAACACCGGGGAGCTGTTTTTT

V: TRBV6-1
J: TRBJ2-7
length: 13
size: .
D: TRBD2
CDR3: CASAPSGGYEQYF
DNA: TGTGCCAGCGCGCCTAGCGGGGGCTACGAGCAGTACTTC

V: TRBV7-2
J: TRBJ1-2
length: 14
size: .
D: .
CDR3: CASSLKGVSYGYTF
DNA: TGTGCCAGCAGCTTAAAGGGGGTCAGCTATGGCTACACCTTC

V: TRBV19
J: TRBJ1-4
length: 14
size: .
D: TRBD1
CDR3: CASSMQGAGEKLFF
DNA: TGTGCCAGTAGTATGCAGGGGGCCGGTGAAAAACTGTTTTTT

V: TRBV7-9
J: TRBJ2-6
length: 14
size: .
D: .
CDR3: CASSLAGGANVLTF
DNA: TGTGCCAGCAGCCTGGCAGGGGGGGCCAACGTCCTGACTTTC

V: TRBV11-2
J: TRBJ2-1
length: 15
size: few
D: TRBD2
CDR3: CASSPAGGKLNEQFF
DNA: TGTGCCAGCAGCCCTGCGGGGGGGAAGTTGAATGAGCAGTTCTTC

V: TRBV6-1
J: TRBJ2-5
length: 14
size: .
D: TRBD1
CDR3: CASSEKGQGETQYF
DNA: TGTGCCAGCAGTGAAAAGGGACAGGGTGAGACCCAGTACTTC

V: TRBV18
J: TRBJ1-3
length: 14
size: .
D: .
CDR3: CASSPTGPGNTIYF
DNA: TGTGCCAGCTCACCAACTGGGCCTGGAAACACCATATATTTT

V: TRBV19
J: TRBJ1-4
length: 14
size: .
D: .
CDR3: CASSITGVNEKLFF
DNA: TGTGCCAGTAGTATCACCGGGGTTAATGAAAAACTGTTTTTT

V: TRBV7-9
J: TRBJ2-3
length: 18
size: .
D: TRBD2
CDR3: CASSIGGLAGGRTDTQYF
DNA: TGTGCCAGCAGTATAGGGGGACTAGCGGGGGGACGCACAGATACGCAGTATTTT

V: TRBV7-6
J: TRBJ2-1
length: 16
size: once
D: TRBD1
CDR3: CASSLKGTGSNNEQFF
DNA: TGTGCCAGCAGCTTAAAAGGGACAGGGTCGAACAATGAGCAGTTCTTC

V: TRBV5-5
J: TRBJ1-1
length: 15
size: .
D: TRBD1
CDR3: CASSPGTGSDTEAFF
DNA: TGTGCCAGCAGCCCCGGGACAGGCAGCGACACTGAAGCTTTCTTT

V: TRBV9
J: TRBJ2-5
length: 15
size: .
D: .
CDR3: CASSVVPGNQETQYF
DNA: TGTGCCAGCAGCGTAGTACCGGGGAACCAAGAGACCCAGTACTTC

V: TRBV11-2
J: TRBJ2-7
length: 14
size: .
D: TRBD1
CDR3: CASSSIRGPGEQYF
DNA: TGTGCCAGCAGCTCCATCAGGGGGCCTGGGGAGCAGTACTTC

V: TRBV19
J: TRBJ1-1
length: 16
size: .
D: TRBD1
CDR3: CASSTRTGLGRTEAFF
DNA: TGTGCCAGTAGTACCCGGACAGGATTAGGGCGCACTGAAGCTTTCTTT

V: TRBV6-5
J: TRBJ1-1
length: 14
size: .
D: TRBD1
CDR3: CASSYHDRDTEAFF
DNA: TGTGCCAGCAGCTATCACGACAGGGACACTGAAGCTTTCTTT

V: TRBV9
J: TRBJ2-7
length: 15
size: few
D: TRBD1
CDR3: CASSTRTGGSSEQYF
DNA: TGTGCCAGCAGCACTAGGACAGGGGGTTCGTCCGAGCAGTACTTC

V: TRBV2
J: TRBJ2-3
length: 14
size: .
D: .
CDR3: CASSEKLSSPPKYF
DNA: TGTGCCAGCAGTGAAAAGCTCTCTAGCCCCCCAAAGTATTTT

V: TRBV5-4
J: TRBJ2-7
length: 15
size: .
D: TRBD1
CDR3: CASSLFGTGLYEQYF
DNA: TGTGCCAGCAGCTTATTTGGGACAGGGCTCTACGAGCAGTACTTC

V: TRBV2
J: TRBJ1-5
length: 14
size: .
D: .
CDR3: CASSQTAPDKPQHF
DNA: TGTGCCAGCAGCCAGACAGCTCCCGATAAACCCCAGCATTTT

V: TRBV18
J: TRBJ2-2
length: 17
size: .
D: TRBD2
CDR3: CASSPIGLAGNTGELFF
DNA: TGTGCCAGCTCACCAATCGGACTAGCGGGGAACACCGGGGAGCTGTTTTTT

V: TRBV30
J: TRBJ1-1
length: 12
size: .
D: .
CDR3: CAWKPRGSEAFF
DNA: TGTGCCTGGAAGCCCCGGGGGTCGGAAGCTTTCTTT

V: TRBV19
J: TRBJ1-2
length: 12
size: .
D: .
CDR3: CASSIYRAGYTF
DNA: TGTGCCAGTAGTATTTACAGGGCTGGCTACACCTTC

V: TRBV29-1
J: TRBJ1-2
length: 10
size: once
D: .
CDR3: CSVDSDGYTF
DNA: TGCAGCGTTGACAGTGATGGCTACACCTTC

V: TRBV10-3
J: TRBJ1-2
length: 14
size: few
D: .
CDR3: CAISEGARVDGYTF
DNA: TGTGCCATCAGTGAGGGAGCCAGGGTTGATGGCTACACCTTC

V: TRBV5-1
J: TRBJ2-1
length: 16
size: .
D: .
CDR3: CASSLDIGGASDQQFF
DNA: TGCGCCAGCAGCTTGGACATAGGGGGGGCCTCGGATCAGCAGTTCTTC

V: TRBV13
J: TRBJ2-5
length: 15
size: .
D: TRBD2
CDR3: CASSLEAGGRETQYF
DNA: TGTGCCAGCAGCTTAGAAGCGGGGGGGCGAGAGACCCAGTACTTC

V: TRBV30
J: TRBJ2-3
length: 15
size: .
D: TRBD2
CDR3: CAWILLAGGGDTQYF
DNA: TGTGCCTGGATCCTCCTAGCGGGGGGGGGAGATACGCAGTATTTT

V: TRBV5-6
J: TRBJ2-3
length: 17
size: .
D: TRBD2
CDR3: CASSPGKGLAVPDTQYF
DNA: TGTGCCAGCAGCCCTGGGAAGGGACTAGCGGTCCCAGATACGCAGTATTTT

V: TRBV30
J: TRBJ1-3
length: 13
size: .
D: .
CDR3: CAWAGLSGNTIYF
DNA: TGTGCCTGGGCCGGTCTCTCTGGAAACACCATATATTTT

V: TRBV2
J: TRBJ2-5
length: 14
size: .
D: TRBD2
CDR3: CASSASGTRETQYF
DNA: TGTGCCAGCAGTGCAAGCGGGACTAGGGAGACCCAGTACTTC

V: TRBV5-6
J: TRBJ2-5
length: 16
size: .
D: TRBD2
CDR3: CASSLDIGGSWGTQYF
DNA: TGTGCCAGCAGCTTGGACATCGGGGGGTCCTGGGGGACCCAGTACTTC

V: TRBV30
J: TRBJ1-1
length: 13
size: .
D: .
CDR3: CAWREGRGTEAFF
DNA: TGTGCCTGGAGGGAGGGTCGGGGCACTGAAGCTTTCTTT

V: TRBV9
J: TRBJ1-3
length: 16
size: .
D: .
CDR3: CASSVAQGYSGNTIYF
DNA: TGTGCCAGCAGCGTAGCTCAGGGTTACTCTGGAAACACCATATATTTT

V: TRBV6-1
J: TRBJ1-1
length: 14
size: .
D: TRBD1
CDR3: CASINRGMSTEAFF
DNA: TGTGCCAGCATCAACAGGGGAATGAGCACTGAAGCTTTCTTT

V: TRBV2
J: TRBJ2-7
length: 16
size: .
D: TRBD2
CDR3: CASSDMAGVPYYEQYF
DNA: TGTGCCAGCAGTGACATGGCGGGGGTCCCGTACTACGAGCAGTACTTC

V: TRBV2
J: TRBJ2-7
length: 12
size: .
D: .
CDR3: CGIVGSSYEQYF
DNA: TGTGGCATCGTGGGGAGCTCCTACGAGCAGTACTTC

V: TRBV15
J: TRBJ2-1
length: 12
size: .
D: .
CDR3: CATSRQDNEQFF
DNA: TGTGCCACCAGCAGACAGGACAATGAGCAGTTCTTC

V: TRBV9
J: TRBJ1-1
length: 11
size: .
D: .
CDR3: CASMRNTEAFF
DNA: TGTGCCAGCATGAGAAACACTGAAGCTTTCTTT

V: TRBV9
J: TRBJ1-4
length: 14
size: .
D: .
CDR3: CASADDRSGEKLFF
DNA: TGTGCCAGCGCCGACGACAGGTCCGGTGAAAAACTGTTTTTT

V: TRBV28
J: TRBJ2-1
length: 14
size: .
D: TRBD1
CDR3: CASEGDRLGSEQFF
DNA: TGTGCCAGTGAGGGGGACAGGCTTGGGAGTGAGCAGTTCTTC

V: TRBV7-9
J: TRBJ1-2
length: 15
size: .
D: TRBD1
CDR3: CASSFLQGGDYGYTF
DNA: TGTGCCAGCAGCTTTCTGCAGGGGGGTGACTATGGCTACACCTTC

V: TRBV2
J: TRBJ1-1
length: 13
size: .
D: .
CDR3: CASSEDLWERAFF
DNA: TGTGCCAGCAGTGAAGATCTATGGGAGCGGGCTTTCTTT

V: TRBV29-1
J: TRBJ1-1
length: 13
size: .
D: .
CDR3: CSVGLSGNTEAFF
DNA: TGCAGCGTTGGCCTCTCGGGGAACACTGAAGCTTTCTTT

V: TRBV6-4
J: TRBJ2-7
length: 16
size: .
D: .
CDR3: CASSESGGHWYYEQYF
DNA: TGTGCCAGCAGTGAATCAGGGGGGCATTGGTACTACGAGCAGTACTTC

V: TRBV5-4
J: TRBJ2-1
length: 12
size: once
D: .
CDR3: CASSLYNNEQFF
DNA: TGTGCCAGCAGCTTATATAATAATGAGCAGTTCTTC

V: TRBV21-1
J: TRBJ1-1
length: 13
size: .
D: .
CDR3: CASNGAAITEAFF
DNA: TGTGCCAGCAATGGGGCAGCCATCACTGAAGCTTTCTTT

V: TRBV5-1
J: TRBJ2-7
length: 12
size: .
D: .
CDR3: CASSSPGYEQYF
DNA: TGCGCCAGCAGCTCCCCGGGCTACGAGCAGTACTTC

V: TRBV27
J: TRBJ2-2
length: 17
size: .
D: TRBD1
CDR3: CASYNGTGATNTGELFF
DNA: TGTGCCAGTTACAACGGGACAGGGGCGACAAACACCGGGGAGCTGTTTTTT

V: TRBV9
J: TRBJ2-1
length: 17
size: .
D: TRBD2
CDR3: CASSASISGGGYNEQFF
DNA: TGTGCCAGCAGCGCCTCGATAAGCGGGGGGGGATACAATGAGCAGTTCTTC

V: TRBV5-4
J: TRBJ2-7
length: 14
size: .
D: .
CDR3: CASSLGGQSYEQYF
DNA: TGTGCCAGCAGCTTGGGGGGACAAAGCTACGAGCAGTACTTC

V: TRBV7-9
J: TRBJ1-2
length: 19
size: .
D: TRBD1
CDR3: CASNPRDPGQGVSNYGYTF
DNA: TGTGCCAGCAACCCGCGAGATCCGGGACAGGGGGTCTCTAACTATGGCTACACCTTC